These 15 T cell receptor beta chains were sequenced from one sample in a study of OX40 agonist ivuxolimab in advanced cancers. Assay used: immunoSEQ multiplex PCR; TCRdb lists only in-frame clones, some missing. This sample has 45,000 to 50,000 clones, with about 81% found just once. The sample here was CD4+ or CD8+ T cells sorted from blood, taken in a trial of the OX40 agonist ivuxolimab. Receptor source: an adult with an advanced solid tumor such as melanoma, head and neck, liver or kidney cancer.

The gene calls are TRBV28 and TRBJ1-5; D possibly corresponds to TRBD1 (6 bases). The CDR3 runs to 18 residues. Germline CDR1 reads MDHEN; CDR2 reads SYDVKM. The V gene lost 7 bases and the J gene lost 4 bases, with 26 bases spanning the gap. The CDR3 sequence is CASTLFGITGRGNQPQHF. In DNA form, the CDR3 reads TGTGCCAGCACCCTATTTGGTATAACAGGGAGGGGGAATCAGCCCCAGCATTTT. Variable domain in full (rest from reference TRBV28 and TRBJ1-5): DVKVTQSSRYLVKRTGEKVFLECVQDMDHENMFWYRQDPGLGLRLIYFSYDVKMKEKGDIPEGYSVSREKKERFSLILESASTNQTSMYLCASTLFGITGRGNQPQHFGDGTRLSIL.

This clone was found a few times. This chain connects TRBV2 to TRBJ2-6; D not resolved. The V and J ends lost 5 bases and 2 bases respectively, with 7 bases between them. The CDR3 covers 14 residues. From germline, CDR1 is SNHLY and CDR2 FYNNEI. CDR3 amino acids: CASSTTAGANVLTF. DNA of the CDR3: TGTGCCAGCAGTACCACAGCTGGGGCCAACGTCCTGACTTTC.

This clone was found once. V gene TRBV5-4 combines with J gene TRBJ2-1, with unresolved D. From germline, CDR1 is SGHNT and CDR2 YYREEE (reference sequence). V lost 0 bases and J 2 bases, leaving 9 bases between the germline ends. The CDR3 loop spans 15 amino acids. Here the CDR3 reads CASSLALNTYNEQFF. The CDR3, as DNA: TGTGCCAGCAGCTTGGCATTGAATACCTACAATGAGCAGTTCTTC.

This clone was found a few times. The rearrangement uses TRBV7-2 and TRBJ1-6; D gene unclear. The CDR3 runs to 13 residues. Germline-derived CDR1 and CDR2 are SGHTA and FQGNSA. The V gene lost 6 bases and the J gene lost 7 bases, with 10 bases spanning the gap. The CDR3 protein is CASRWEFNSPLHF. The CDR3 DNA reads TGTGCCAGCAGGTGGGAGTTCAATTCACCCCTCCACTTT.

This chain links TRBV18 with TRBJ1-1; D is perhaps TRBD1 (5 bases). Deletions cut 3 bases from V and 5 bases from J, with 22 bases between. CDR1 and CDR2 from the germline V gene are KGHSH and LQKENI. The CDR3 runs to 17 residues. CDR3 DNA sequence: TGTGCCAGCTCACCGGTTTCAGGGACGGGTGGACGTACTGAAGCTTTCTTT. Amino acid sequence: CASSPVSGTGGRTEAFF.

CDR3 residues: CASSAGLARTGELFF. For the CDR3, the DNA is TGTGCCAGCAGCGCCGGACTAGCGAGGACCGGGGAGCTGTTTTTT. This chain connects TRBV5-6 to TRBJ2-2; 9 bases are shared with TRBD2. Germline values: CDR1 SGHDT, CDR2 YYEEEE. The CDR3 runs to 15 residues. Losses at the gene ends were 4 bases for V and 5 bases for J; bases not matched to a gene: 6. The complete variable domain, with remaining parts taken from reference TRBV5-6 and TRBJ2-2, reads DAGVTQSPTHLIKTRGQQVTLRCSPKSGHDTVSWYQQALGQGPQFIFQYYEEEERQRGNFPDRFSGHQFPNYSSELNVNALLLGDSALYLCASSAGLARTGELFFGEGSRLTVL.

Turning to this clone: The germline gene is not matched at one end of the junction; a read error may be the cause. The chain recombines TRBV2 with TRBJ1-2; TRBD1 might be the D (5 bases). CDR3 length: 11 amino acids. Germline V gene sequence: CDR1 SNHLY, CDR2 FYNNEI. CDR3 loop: CASSEGTTSRF. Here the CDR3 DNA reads TGTGCCAGCAGTGAGGGGACCACTAGTAGATTC. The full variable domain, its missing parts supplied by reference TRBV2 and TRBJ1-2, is EPEVTQTPSHQVTQMGQEVILRCVPISNHLYFYWYRQILGQKVEFLVSFYNNEISEKSEIFDDQFSVERPDGSNFTLKIRSTKLEDSAMYFCASSEGTTSRFGSGTRLTVV.

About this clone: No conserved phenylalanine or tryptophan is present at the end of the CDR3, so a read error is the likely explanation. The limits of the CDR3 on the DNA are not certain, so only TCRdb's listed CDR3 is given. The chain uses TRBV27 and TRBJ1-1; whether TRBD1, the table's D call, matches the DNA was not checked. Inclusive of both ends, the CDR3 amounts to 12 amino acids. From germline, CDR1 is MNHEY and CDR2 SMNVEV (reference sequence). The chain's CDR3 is CASSSGTGLPPV.

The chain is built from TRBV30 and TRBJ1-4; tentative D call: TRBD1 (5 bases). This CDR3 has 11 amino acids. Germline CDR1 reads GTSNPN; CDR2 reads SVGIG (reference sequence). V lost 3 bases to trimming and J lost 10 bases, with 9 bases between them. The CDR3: CAWSAGGKLFF. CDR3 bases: TGTGCCTGGAGCGCGGGGGGAAAACTGTTTTTT.

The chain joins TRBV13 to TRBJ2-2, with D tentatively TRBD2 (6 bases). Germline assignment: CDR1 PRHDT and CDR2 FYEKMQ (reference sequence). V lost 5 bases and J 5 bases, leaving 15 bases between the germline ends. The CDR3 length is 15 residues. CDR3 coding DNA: TGTGCCAGCAGCCTAAGGGACTTCAGGACCGGGGAGCTGTTTTTT. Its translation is CASSLRDFRTGELFF. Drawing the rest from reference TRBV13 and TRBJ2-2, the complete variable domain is AAGVIQSPRHLIKEKRETATLKCYPIPRHDTVYWYQQGPGQDPQFLISFYEKMQSDKGSIPDRFSAQQFSDYHSELNMSSLELGDSALYFCASSLRDFRTGELFFGEGSRLTVL.

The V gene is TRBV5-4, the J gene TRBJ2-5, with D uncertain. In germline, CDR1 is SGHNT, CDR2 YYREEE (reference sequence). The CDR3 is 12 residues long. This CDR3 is CAVASGQETQYF. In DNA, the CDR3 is TGTGCAGTGGCGTCAGGTCAAGAGACCCAGTACTTC.

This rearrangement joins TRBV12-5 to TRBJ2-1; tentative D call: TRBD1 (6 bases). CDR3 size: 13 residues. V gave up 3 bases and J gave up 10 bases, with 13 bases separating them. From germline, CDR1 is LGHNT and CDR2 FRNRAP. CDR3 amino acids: CASGFSGVREQFF. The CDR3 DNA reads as TGTGCTAGTGGTTTCTCAGGGGTTAGGGAGCAGTTCTTC.

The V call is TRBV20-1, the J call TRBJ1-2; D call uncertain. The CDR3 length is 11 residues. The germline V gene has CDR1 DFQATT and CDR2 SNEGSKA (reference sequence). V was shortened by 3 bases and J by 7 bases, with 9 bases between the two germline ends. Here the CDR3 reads CSASGGIGYTF. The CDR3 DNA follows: TGCAGTGCTAGTGGAGGGATTGGCTACACCTTC.

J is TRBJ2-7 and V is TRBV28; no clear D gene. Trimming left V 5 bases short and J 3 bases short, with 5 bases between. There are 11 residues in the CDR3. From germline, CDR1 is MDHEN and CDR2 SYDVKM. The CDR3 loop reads CASSPNYEQYF. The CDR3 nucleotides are TGTGCCAGCAGTCCCAACTACGAGCAGTACTTC. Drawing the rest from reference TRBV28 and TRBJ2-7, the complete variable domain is DVKVTQSSRYLVKRTGEKVFLECVQDMDHENMFWYRQDPGLGLRLIYFSYDVKMKEKGDIPEGYSVSREKKERFSLILESASTNQTSMYLCASSPNYEQYFGPGTRLTVT.

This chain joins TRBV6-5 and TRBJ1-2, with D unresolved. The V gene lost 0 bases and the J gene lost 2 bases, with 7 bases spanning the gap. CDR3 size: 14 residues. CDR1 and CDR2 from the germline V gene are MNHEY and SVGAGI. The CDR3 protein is CASSYSHGNYGYTF. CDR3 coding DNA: TGTGCCAGCAGTTACTCGCACGGGAACTATGGCTACACCTTC.